This T cell receptor beta chain was identified during a study of blood T cells in healthy people across ages. The CDR3 is made up of 14 amino acids. V dropped 4 bases and J dropped 2 bases, with 12 bases sitting between them. The germline V gene has CDR1 SGHKS and CDR2 YYEKEE (reference sequence). A second PCR, run for roughly 6 to 11 cycles, used a sample-barcoded 5' primer plus a J-beta primer mix. One entry per CDR3 protein results from TCRdb running MiXCR on the 5' RACE reads. The sample lists about 580,000 distinct CDR3 sequences, around 50% occurring once. The V call is TRBV5-5, the J call TRBJ2-5, with D unresolved. The clonotype was recovered from an elderly man in good health. What was sequenced was blood. CDR3 residues: CASSIQTRQETQYF. CDR3 DNA sequence: TGTGCCAGCAGCATACAGACAAGGCAAGAGACCCAGTACTTC.